One sample yielded the 16 T cell receptor beta chains listed below, sequenced in a study of blood T cell repertoires in COVID-19. Produced via immunoSEQ multiplex PCR; TCRdb's table is partial and in-frame only. The repertoire holds about 260,000 clones, 70% to 90% seen once, with about 0.65% in the top ten. Sequenced input: peripheral blood. The receptors stem from a human donor in a cohort sampled during active COVID-19.

CDR3 in DNA: TGCGCCAGCAAAACGACCCGGACAGGGGAGGATGGCTACACCTTC. Its translation is CASKTTRTGEDGYTF. The V call is TRBV10-1, the J call TRBJ1-2, with 9 bases matching TRBD1. With 7 bases clipped from V and 6 bases from J, the junction kept 12 bases outside the gene matches. This CDR3 contains 15 residues. In germline, CDR1 is WNHNN, CDR2 SYGVQD (reference sequence).

This chain links TRBV24-1 with TRBJ2-2; no firm D call. Germline V gene data show CDR1 as KGHDR and CDR2 as SFDVKD. Trimming cost V 0 bases and J 5 bases, with 6 bases left between them. CDR3 length: 14 residues. CDR3 residues: CATSDLRKTGELFF. The CDR3 nucleotides are TGTGCCACCAGTGATTTGCGTAAAACCGGGGAGCTGTTTTTT.

The chain is built from TRBV2 and TRBJ1-1; the match to TRBD1 covers 7 bases. The V and J ends lost 6 bases and 6 bases, in that order; junction bases with no gene match: 10. Germline CDR1 reads SNHLY; CDR2 reads FYNNEI. CDR3 length equals 14 residues. The CDR3 DNA reads TGTGCCAGCAGCGGACAGGACGGGGTCCCTGAAGCTTTCTTT. Its translation is CASSGQDGVPEAFF.

The chain links TRBV4-3 to TRBJ1-2; possibly TRBD1 for D (6 bases). CDR3 length: 16 amino acids. The germline V gene encodes CDR1 LGHNA and CDR2 YSLEER. Deletions cut 0 bases from V and 1 base from J, with 12 bases between. Here the CDR3 DNA reads TGCGCCAGCAGCCAAGATACGGCAGGGGATAACTATGGCTACACCTTC. It translates to CASSQDTAGDNYGYTF.

The gene calls are TRBV5-1 and TRBJ2-7, with 9 bases aligning to TRBD1. The CDR3 extends over 13 amino acids. Per germline, CDR1 SGHRS and CDR2 YFSETQ. Trimming cost V 3 bases and J 2 bases; bases outside gene matches: 0. Here the CDR3 reads CASSWDRAYEQYF. In nucleotides, the CDR3 is TGCGCCAGCAGCTGGGACAGGGCCTACGAGCAGTACTTC.

The chain recombines TRBV28 with TRBJ1-2, with D perhaps matching TRBD1 (6 bases). Germline CDR1 MDHEN, CDR2 SYDVKM. The CDR3 runs to 15 residues. With 1 base removed from V and 4 bases from J, the gap between germline ends came to 13 bases. The CDR3 spells CASSLLDSGTYGYTF. The CDR3 DNA follows: TGTGCCAGCAGTTTATTGGACAGCGGCACCTATGGCTACACCTTC.

The CDR3 coding sequence is TGTGCCAGCAGCCCACCCCGGGACAGGGTATCCTACGAGCAGTACTTC. It encodes CASSPPRDRVSYEQYF. The V call is TRBV9, the J call TRBJ2-7, with 9 bases matching TRBD1. This CDR3 spans 16 amino acids. V lost 4 bases to trimming and J lost 1 base; unmatched junction nucleotides: 9. Per germline, CDR1 SGDLS and CDR2 YYNGEE.

The chain is built from TRBV27 and TRBJ2-7; TRBD2 matches 7 bases. J was trimmed by 2 bases and V by 0 bases; bases with no gene match: 7. Germline V gene lookup returns CDR1 MNHEY and CDR2 SMNVEV (reference sequence). The CDR3 spans 16 residues. The CDR3 region has the DNA TGTGCCAGCAGTTTATCGCGGGGGTCATATGCCTACGAGCAGTACTTC. Translating gives CASSLSRGSYAYEQYF.

The CDR3 loop is CASSLGGEYNSPLHF. Here the CDR3 DNA reads TGTGCCAGCAGCTTGGGTGGAGAATATAATTCACCCCTCCACTTT. V gene TRBV5-4 combines with J gene TRBJ1-6, with no clear D. Trimming cost V 0 bases and J 4 bases, with 8 bases left between them. The CDR3 consists of 15 residues. CDR1 and CDR2 (germline): SGHNT, YYREEE (reference sequence).

The chain uses TRBV28 and TRBJ1-5, with 8 nucleotides matching TRBD1. Trimming cost V 6 bases and J 3 bases; bases outside gene matches: 10. Germline values: CDR1 MDHEN, CDR2 SYDVKM. The CDR3 has 16 residues. The CDR3 coding sequence is TGTGCCAGCAGATCAGGGGGCTTCGACAACAATCAGCCCCAGCATTTT. As protein: CASRSGGFDNNQPQHF.

The CDR3 here is CSSGQGDGYTF. As DNA, the CDR3 is TGCAGCTCGGGACAGGGTGATGGCTACACCTTC. V gene TRBV29-1 combines with J gene TRBJ1-2; TRBD1 agrees at 9 bases. Germline-derived CDR1 and CDR2 are SQVTM and ANQGSEA. After removal of 8 bases from V and 6 bases from J, the junction contained 4 bases not matched to a gene. The CDR3 totals 11 residues. Drawing the rest from reference TRBV29-1 and TRBJ1-2, the complete variable domain is SAVISQKPSRDICQRGTSLTIQCQVDSQVTMMFWYRQQPGQSLTLIATANQGSEATYESGFVIDKFPISRPNLTFSTLTVSNMSPEDSSIYLCSSGQGDGYTFGSGTRLTVV.

V gene TRBV6-2 or TRBV6-3 combines with J gene TRBJ1-2, with D tentatively TRBD1 (6 bases). CDR1 MNHEY and CDR2 SVGEGT come from the germline V gene. This CDR3 has 17 residues. V gave up 5 bases and J gave up 2 bases, with 21 bases separating them. For the CDR3, the DNA is TGTGCCAGCAGTCCATTCTCCGGACAGAAAATAAACTATGGCTACACCTTC. As protein: CASSPFSGQKINYGYTF.

This rearrangement joins TRBV7-2 to TRBJ2-7; D gene uncertain. From germline, CDR1 is SGHTA and CDR2 FQGNSA. The CDR3 is made up of 11 amino acids. V lost 4 bases to trimming and J lost 2 bases, with 3 bases between them. Here the CDR3 DNA reads TGTGCCAGCAGCTATACCTACGAGCAGTACTTC. This encodes CASSYTYEQYF.

This clone was picked up one time. The chain recombines TRBV15 with TRBJ2-7; 8 nucleotides match TRBD2. The V gene's germline CDR1 is LNHNV and CDR2 YYDKDF (reference sequence). The CDR3 loop spans 17 amino acids. The V segment lost 0 bases and the J segment 0 bases; nucleotides outside the gene matches: 7. CDR3 nucleotides: TGTGCCACCAGCAGAGATCCGGGACTAGTGATCTCCTACGAGCAGTACTTC. This gives the protein CATSRDPGLVISYEQYF.

The V gene is TRBV15, the J gene TRBJ2-7, with 10 bases fitting TRBD2. CDR1 LNHNV and CDR2 YYDKDF come from the germline V gene (reference sequence). The CDR3 runs 15 residues. V was pared by 0 bases and J by 7 bases, with 6 bases of the junction left unmatched. The CDR3 reads CATSRDSGRSREQYF. Written as DNA, the CDR3 is TGTGCCACCAGCAGAGATAGCGGGAGGAGCCGGGAGCAGTACTTC.

This chain connects TRBV25-1 to TRBJ1-2; 7 nucleotides match TRBD1. Germline V CDR1 and CDR2: MGHDK, SYGVNS. The CDR3 is 14 amino acids. With 11 bases clipped from V and 6 bases from J, the junction kept 15 bases outside the gene matches. The CDR3 DNA sequence: TGTGCCCTAAACCCGGGACAGCGCCCCCATGGCTACACCTTC. Translation: CALNPGQRPHGYTF.